Given below is one T cell receptor (beta chain) in context. Its antigen is undetermined. Trimming pared 10 bases from V and 2 bases from J, leaving 13 bases between. The CDR3 is 13 residues long. The record originates from a study of identical twins. Study-wide results and caveats: Zero-insertion findings could be partly confounded by invariant cells (MAIT and iNKT cells). Abundant cord blood beta clonotypes carried fewer insertions; memory repertoires showed none. Modeled out-of-frame TCR alpha sharing in monozygotic twins fell below observed levels.

TCRdb re-called the 5' RACE reads through MiXCR, storing one row per CDR3 protein. The sample holds more than 400,000 distinct CDR3 sequences, over 12% seen once. The same data also went into a second study, on yellow fever vaccine responses in identical twins.

The specimen sequenced was CD4+ T cells sorted from blood. This chain links TRBV12-3 or TRBV12-4 with TRBJ2-3; D not resolved. The receptor comes from a woman younger than 30 in good health. CDR3 protein: CANGRGDTDTQYF. The CDR3 nucleotides read TGTGCCAACGGAAGAGGCGACACAGATACGCAGTATTTT.